The rows below give T cell receptor beta chains drawn from one sample of a study of blood T cells in healthy people across ages. TCRdb reanalysed the 5' RACE reads using MiXCR and keeps one entry per CDR3 protein. Of roughly 900,000 distinct CDR3 sequences listed, about 30% are singletons. The sample consisted of blood. These receptors all stem from a woman aged 80 or older in good health. CDR3s include the opening cysteine and the closing phenylalanine or tryptophan. The order of the fields is V gene, J gene, D gene, clone size, CDR3 DNA, CDR3 protein. The D gene is left open where the match is weak. Rows may omit the clone size; those that give it use once, few, many or a size class.

TRBV5-1	TRBJ2-7	TRBD1	many	TGCGCCAGTAAACAGGGGGCTTTTGACGAGCAGTACTTC	CASKQGAFDEQYF
TRBV14	TRBJ1-6	-	few	TGTGCCAGCAGCCAAGAGAGAAAGAATTCACCCCTCCACTTT	CASSQERKNSPLHF
TRBV2	TRBJ1-5	TRBD1	-	TGTGCCAGCAGCGACAGGGGGGTCAATCAGCCCCAGCATTTT	CASSDRGVNQPQHF
TRBV28	TRBJ2-3	TRBD1	few	TGTGCCAGCAACTTTGGGGACAGGGACACAGATACGCAGTATTTT	CASNFGDRDTDTQYF
TRBV20-1	TRBJ1-2	TRBD1	-	TGCAGGGCTAGGTGGACAGGGGACGGCTACACCTTC	CRARWTGDGYTF
TRBV20-1	TRBJ2-7	TRBD2	-	TGCAGTGCTAGAACGGGACTAGACTACGAGCAGTACTTC	CSARTGLDYEQYF
TRBV4-3	TRBJ2-4	TRBD2	many	TGCGCCAGCAGTTATAACAACGGGGGGAATCGCAGACAAAACATTCAGTACTTC	CASSYNNGGNRRQNIQYF
TRBV28	TRBJ1-2	TRBD1	once	TGTGCCAGCAGTTCCCTCACCAGAACAGGGGAAAACTATGGCTACACCTTC	CASSSLTRTGENYGYTF
TRBV5-1	TRBJ2-1	-	-	TGCGTCAGCAGCTTCGGACAGAGTTACAATGAGCAGTTCTTC	CVSSFGQSYNEQFF
TRBV6-5	TRBJ2-3	-	-	TGTGCCTGCATCCCGGACTGGGGCGCCAGGGGTACGCAGTATTTT	CACIPDWGARGTQYF
TRBV20-1	TRBJ2-5	TRBD1	-	TGCAGTGCTAGAGATCGGACAGGGTTCGGGGAGACCCAGTACTTC	CSARDRTGFGETQYF
TRBV20-1	TRBJ2-7	TRBD1	many	TGCAGTGCTAGAGTTACAGGGGTTCACGAGCAGTACTTC	CSARVTGVHEQYF
TRBV5-6	TRBJ1-6	-	-	TGTGCCAGCAGCCCCCAAGGCTGGGGTTCACCCCTCCACTTT	CASSPQGWGSPLHF
TRBV20-1	TRBJ2-6	-	many	TGCAGTGCTAGTGTCCCCGGGGCACGCTCTGGGGCCAACGTCCTGACTTTC	CSASVPGARSGANVLTF
TRBV6-1	TRBJ2-5	-	many	TGTGCCACCGTAGCCCCAGGGCGAGAGACCCAGTACTTC	CATVAPGRETQYF
TRBV2	TRBJ2-7	-	many	TGTGCCGCTAGAGCCTACGAGCAGTACTTC	CAARAYEQYF
TRBV7-2	TRBJ2-5	-	-	TGTGCCAGCAGCTTAAGACGACAGAAAGAGACCCAGTACTTC	CASSLRRQKETQYF
TRBV20-1	TRBJ1-4	-	few	TGCAGTGCTACTGCTACAACTAATGAAAAACTGTTTTTT	CSATATTNEKLFF
TRBV2	TRBJ1-5	TRBD1	many	TGTGCCAGCAGACTGGACAGGAGCAATCAGCCCCAGCATTTT	CASRLDRSNQPQHF
TRBV29-1	TRBJ2-1	TRBD1	-	TGCAGCGTTGATTTGTCCGGGACAGGGGGCAATGAGCAGTTCTTC	CSVDLSGTGGNEQFF
TRBV5-1	TRBJ2-3	-	many	TGCGCCAGCAAGCAGAGCGCAGATACGCAGTATTTT	CASKQSADTQYF
TRBV28	TRBJ2-7	-	few	TGTGCCAGCAGTCACCCCCGCGGTTACGAGCAGTACTTC	CASSHPRGYEQYF
TRBV7-2	TRBJ2-1	-	many	TGTGCCAGCAGCTTATTAGGGGGGGCCGGCAATGAGCAGTTCTTC	CASSLLGGAGNEQFF
TRBV5-5	TRBJ2-1	TRBD2	many	TGTGCCAGCAGTCGGACTAGCGGGGGAGTCTCCTACAATGAGCAGTTCTTC	CASSRTSGGVSYNEQFF
TRBV9	TRBJ1-1	-	few	TGTGCCAGCAGCCCCACGTTCCAAGATTCAGCTTTCTTT	CASSPTFQDSAFF